Detailed here is one T cell receptor beta chain. Germline V gives CDR1 DFQATT, CDR2 SNEGSKA (reference sequence). This CDR3 contains 14 residues. With 4 bases removed from V and 0 bases from J, the gap between germline ends came to 11 bases. Time point: sample taken at primary tumor resection. Tumor, nontumor lung or frozen PBMC supplied whole RNA, sequenced without sorting. TCRdb reprocessed the 5' RACE reads via MiXCR and lists one record per CDR3 protein. The top ten clones hold roughly 41% of a sample with around 92,000 distinct CDR3 sequences, approximately 12% of them seen once. This entry is derived from a study of spatial heterogeneity in lung cancer.

This sequence originates from a male donor with early-stage non-small cell lung cancer. Sequenced here: PBMCs, sampled at surgery. V and J are TRBV20-1 and TRBJ2-3, with D unclear. CDR3 region: CSAISPSSTDTQYF. CDR3 sequence (DNA): TGCAGTGCTATAAGCCCATCTAGCACAGATACGCAGTATTTT.